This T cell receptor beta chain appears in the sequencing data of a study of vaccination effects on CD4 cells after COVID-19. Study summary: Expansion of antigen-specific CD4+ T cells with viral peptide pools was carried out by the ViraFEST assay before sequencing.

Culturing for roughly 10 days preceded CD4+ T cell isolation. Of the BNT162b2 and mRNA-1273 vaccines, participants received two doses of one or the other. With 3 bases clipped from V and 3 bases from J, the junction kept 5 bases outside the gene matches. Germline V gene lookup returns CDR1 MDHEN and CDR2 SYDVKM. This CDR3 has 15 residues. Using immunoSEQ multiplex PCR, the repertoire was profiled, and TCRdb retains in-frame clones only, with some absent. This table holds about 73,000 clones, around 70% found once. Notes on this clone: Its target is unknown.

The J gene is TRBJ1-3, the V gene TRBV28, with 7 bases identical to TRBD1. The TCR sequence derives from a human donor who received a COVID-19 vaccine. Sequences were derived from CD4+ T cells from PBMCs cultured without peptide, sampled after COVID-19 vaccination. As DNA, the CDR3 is TGTGCCAGCAGTTTTAGACAGGGCGTTGGAAACACCATATATTTT. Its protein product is CASSFRQGVGNTIYF.